The clone carrying this T cell receptor beta chain was observed at least ten times. The CDR3 consists of 13 residues. Trimming left V 5 bases short and J 9 bases short, with 15 bases between. Germline lookup yields CDR1 MDHEN and CDR2 SYDVKM. The authors built TCR beta libraries using iRepertoire HTBI primers and Arm-PCR of CDR3 regions. TCRdb analysed the multiplex PCR reads with MiXCR anew, one entry per CDR3 protein. The table records approximately 540,000 distinct CDR3 sequences, about 12% of them present only once. The sample originates from a study of regulatory T cells in long-lasting Graves disease. Time point meaning: newly diagnosed GD, antithyroid drugs for less than 3 months. The TCR library used RNA extracted from PBMCs. These data are also associated with another study on T cells in Graves' hyperthyroidism and ophthalmopathy.

The chain recombines TRBV28 with TRBJ2-3; perhaps TRBD1 as D (7 bases). The starting material was peripheral blood mononuclear cells (PBMCs), obtained at new diagnosis, from a patient treated with antithyroid drugs. The receptor comes from a woman aged 25 to 39 with Graves disease. CDR3 nucleotides: TGTGCCAGCAGTCCCCCAGGGGGGCGCACGCAGTATTTT. Its translation: CASSPPGGRTQYF.